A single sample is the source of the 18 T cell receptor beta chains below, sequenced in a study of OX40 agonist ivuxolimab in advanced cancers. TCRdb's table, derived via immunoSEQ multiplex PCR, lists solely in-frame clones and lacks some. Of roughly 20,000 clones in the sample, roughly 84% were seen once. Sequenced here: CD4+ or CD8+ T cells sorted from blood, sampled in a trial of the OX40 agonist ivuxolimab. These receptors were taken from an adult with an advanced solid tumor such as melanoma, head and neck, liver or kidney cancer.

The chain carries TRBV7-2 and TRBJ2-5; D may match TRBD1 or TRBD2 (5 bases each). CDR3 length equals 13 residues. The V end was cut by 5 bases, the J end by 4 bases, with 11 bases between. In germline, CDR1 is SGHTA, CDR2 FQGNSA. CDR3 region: CASSPGTLETQYF. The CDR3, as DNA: TGTGCCAGCAGCCCAGGGACCCTAGAGACCCAGTACTTC.

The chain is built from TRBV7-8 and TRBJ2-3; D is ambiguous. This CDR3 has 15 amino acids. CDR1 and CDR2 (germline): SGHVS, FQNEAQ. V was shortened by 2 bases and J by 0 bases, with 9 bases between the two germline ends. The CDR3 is CASSLRAASTDTQYF. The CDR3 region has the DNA TGTGCCAGCAGCTTAAGGGCGGCAAGCACAGATACGCAGTATTTT.

The CDR3 is CASSSDDDRDQPQHF. The CDR3 DNA sequence: TGTGCCAGCAGTTCCGATGATGACAGGGATCAGCCCCAGCATTTT. This chain links TRBV28 with TRBJ1-5, with 7 positions matching TRBD1. CDR1 MDHEN and CDR2 SYDVKM come from the germline V gene. CDR3 size: 15 residues. V dropped 4 bases and J dropped 5; count of bases not matched to a gene: 8.

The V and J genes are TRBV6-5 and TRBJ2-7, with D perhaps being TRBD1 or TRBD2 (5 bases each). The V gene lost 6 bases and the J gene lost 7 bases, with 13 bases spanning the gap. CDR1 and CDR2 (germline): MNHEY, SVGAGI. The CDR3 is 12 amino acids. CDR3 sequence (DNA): TGTGCCAGCAGACCTACAGAGGGGGAGCAGTACTTC. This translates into CASRPTEGEQYF.

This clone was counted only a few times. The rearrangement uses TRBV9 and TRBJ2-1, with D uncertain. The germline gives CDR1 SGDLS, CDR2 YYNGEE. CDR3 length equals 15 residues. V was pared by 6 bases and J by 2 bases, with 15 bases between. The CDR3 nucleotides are TGTGCCAGCATTCGAAAAGGTGGTCCCTACAATGAGCAGTTCTTC. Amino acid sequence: CASIRKGGPYNEQFF.

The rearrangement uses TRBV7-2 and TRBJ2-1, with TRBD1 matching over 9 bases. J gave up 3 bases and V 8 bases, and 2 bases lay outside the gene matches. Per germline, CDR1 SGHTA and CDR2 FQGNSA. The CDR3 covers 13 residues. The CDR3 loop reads CASRDRDYNEQFF. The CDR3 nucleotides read TGTGCCAGCCGGGACAGGGACTACAATGAGCAGTTCTTC.

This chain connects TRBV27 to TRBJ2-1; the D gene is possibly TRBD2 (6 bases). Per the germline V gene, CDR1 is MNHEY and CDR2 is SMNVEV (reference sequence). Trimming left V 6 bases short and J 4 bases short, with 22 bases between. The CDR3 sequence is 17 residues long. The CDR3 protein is CASRPSFRGGSYNEQFF. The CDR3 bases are TGTGCCAGCAGACCGTCTTTTCGGGGAGGTTCGTACAATGAGCAGTTCTTC.

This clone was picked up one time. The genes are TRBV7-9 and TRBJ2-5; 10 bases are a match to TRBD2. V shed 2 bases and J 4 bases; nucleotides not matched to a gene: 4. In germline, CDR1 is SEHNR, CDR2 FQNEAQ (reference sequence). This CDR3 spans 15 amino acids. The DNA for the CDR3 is TGTGCCAGCAGCTTACCAGCGGGAGGGTCAGAGACCCAGTACTTC. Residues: CASSLPAGGSETQYF. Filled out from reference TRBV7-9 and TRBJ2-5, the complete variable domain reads DTGVSQNPRHKITKRGQNVTFRCDPISEHNRLYWYRQTLGQGPEFLTYFQNEAQLEKSRLLSDRFSAERPKGSFSTLEIQRTEQGDSAMYLCASSLPAGGSETQYFGPGTRLLVL.

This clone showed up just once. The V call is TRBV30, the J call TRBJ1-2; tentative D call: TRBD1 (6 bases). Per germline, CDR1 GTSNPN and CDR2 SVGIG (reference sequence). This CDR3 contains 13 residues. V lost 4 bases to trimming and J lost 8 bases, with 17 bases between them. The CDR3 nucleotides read TGTGCCTGGATTTACAAGGGGGGGAGAGGCTACACCTTC. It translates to CAWIYKGGRGYTF.

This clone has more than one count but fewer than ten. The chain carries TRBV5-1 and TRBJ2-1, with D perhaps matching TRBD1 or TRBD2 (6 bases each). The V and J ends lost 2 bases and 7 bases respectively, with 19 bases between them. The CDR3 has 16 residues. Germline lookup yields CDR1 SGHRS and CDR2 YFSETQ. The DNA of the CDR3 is TGCGCCAGCAGCTTAACGTTTCTAGGGGGGAGGAATGAGCAGTTCTTC. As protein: CASSLTFLGGRNEQFF.

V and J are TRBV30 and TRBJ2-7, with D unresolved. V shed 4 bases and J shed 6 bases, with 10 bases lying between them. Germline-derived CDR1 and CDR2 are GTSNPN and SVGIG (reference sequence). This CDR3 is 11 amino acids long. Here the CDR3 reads CAWMSGREQYF. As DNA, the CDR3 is TGTGCCTGGATGTCCGGGCGCGAGCAGTACTTC.

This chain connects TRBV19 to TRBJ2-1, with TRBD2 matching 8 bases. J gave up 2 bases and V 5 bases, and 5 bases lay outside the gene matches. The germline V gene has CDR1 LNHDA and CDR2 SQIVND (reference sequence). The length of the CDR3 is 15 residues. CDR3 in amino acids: CASSLSGSPYNEQFF. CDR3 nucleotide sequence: TGTGCCAGTAGTCTAAGCGGGAGCCCCTACAATGAGCAGTTCTTC.

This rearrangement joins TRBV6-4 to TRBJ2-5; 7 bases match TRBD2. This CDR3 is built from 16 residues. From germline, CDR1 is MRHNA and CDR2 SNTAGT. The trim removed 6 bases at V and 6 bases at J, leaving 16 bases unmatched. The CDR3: CASRAQGAGEGKTQYF. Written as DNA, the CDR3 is TGTGCCAGCAGAGCCCAAGGGGCTGGGGAGGGTAAGACCCAGTACTTC.

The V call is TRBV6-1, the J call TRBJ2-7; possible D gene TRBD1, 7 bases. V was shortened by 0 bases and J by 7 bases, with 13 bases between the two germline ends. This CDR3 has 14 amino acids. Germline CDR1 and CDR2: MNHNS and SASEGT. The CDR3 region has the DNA TGTGCCAGCAGTGAAGCATCGGCAGGGGGGGAGCAGTACTTC. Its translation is CASSEASAGGEQYF.

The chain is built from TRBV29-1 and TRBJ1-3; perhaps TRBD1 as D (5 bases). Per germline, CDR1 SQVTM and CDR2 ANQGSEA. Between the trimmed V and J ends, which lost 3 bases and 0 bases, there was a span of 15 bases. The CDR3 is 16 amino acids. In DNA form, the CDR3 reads TGCAGCGTTGAGTTGGGGCAGGGCGTCTCTGGAAACACCATATATTTT. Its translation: CSVELGQGVSGNTIYF.

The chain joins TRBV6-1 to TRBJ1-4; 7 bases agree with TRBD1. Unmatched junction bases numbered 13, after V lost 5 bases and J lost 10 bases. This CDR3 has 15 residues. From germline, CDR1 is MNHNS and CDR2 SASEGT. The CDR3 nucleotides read TGTGCCAGCAGTCCACGGACAGGTCAACCCGTAAAACTGTTTTTT. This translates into CASSPRTGQPVKLFF.

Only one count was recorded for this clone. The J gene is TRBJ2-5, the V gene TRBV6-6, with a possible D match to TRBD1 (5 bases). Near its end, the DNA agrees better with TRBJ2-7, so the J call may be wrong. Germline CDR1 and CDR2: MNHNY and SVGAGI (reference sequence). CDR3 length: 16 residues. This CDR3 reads CASSYGADKPSYEQYF. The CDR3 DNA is TGTGCCAGCAGTTACGGGGCAGATAAGCCGTCCTACGAGCAGTACTTC.

The CDR3 coding sequence is TGCGCCAGCAGCCGTACTGGGTCTTTCTCTGAAAAACTGTTTTTT. It is translated as CASSRTGSFSEKLFF. The V call is TRBV4-1, the J call TRBJ1-4, with D hard to call. CDR1 is MGHRA, CDR2 YSYEKL, per germline. This CDR3 is built from 15 residues. Trimming left V 4 bases short and J 7 bases short, with 16 bases between.